The rows below give T cell receptor beta chains drawn from one sample of a study of vaccination and CD4 T cells after COVID-19. MiXCR was run by TCRdb on the PCR reads, yielding one entry per CDR3 protein. The table records about 17,000 distinct CDR3 sequences, about three fifths of them present only once. Antigen specificity for these receptors is unknown. Sequencing was done on a sample of CD4+ T cells from blood, cultured in vitro. The receptor set was obtained from a human donor who had recovered from COVID-19. Both conserved end residues are part of each CDR3. A D gene is named only where the DNA matches it firmly. Clone size, where shown, is once, few, many, or a class for clones that have expanded.

D	V	J	size	DNA	CDR3
NA	TRBV20-1	TRBJ2-3	few	TGCAGTGCTCTTAGCGGAACTAGCACAGATACGCAGTATTTT	CSALSGTSTDTQYF
NA	TRBV12-3/TRBV12-4	TRBJ1-1	large	TGTGCCAGCAGTTTGACCCGAGCCGTAGCTTTCTTT	CASSLTRAVAFF
NA	TRBV5-6	TRBJ2-3	once	TGTGCCAGCAGCCTGGACCCCGCCCCCCCAGATACGCAGTATTTT	CASSLDPAPPDTQYF
NA	TRBV12-3/TRBV12-4	TRBJ2-7	NA	TGTGCCAGCAGTTTAGGGGCTACCTCCTACGAGCAGTACTTC	CASSLGATSYEQYF
NA	TRBV15	TRBJ2-5	NA	TGTGCCACCAGCAGAGATCCCAGGACTGGAGAGACCCAGTACTTC	CATSRDPRTGETQYF
TRBD1	TRBV20-1	TRBJ1-1	few	TGCAGTGCTCCAGGGGGAGGGGGCGGTTGGGCTTTCTTT	CSAPGGGGGWAFF
TRBD2	TRBV20-1	TRBJ2-1	NA	TGCAGTGCTGGTACTAGCGGGAGCCACAATGAGCAGTTCTTC	CSAGTSGSHNEQFF
NA	TRBV6-5	TRBJ2-3	NA	TGTGCCAGCAGTTCGATCTCCGGAGGGGCCAGAGAGGGCACAGATACGCAGTATTTT	CASSSISGGAREGTDTQYF
TRBD2	TRBV6-5	TRBJ2-5	few	TGTGCCAGCAGTTCCTCTCATAGCGGGAGTGGAGAGACCCAGTACTTC	CASSSSHSGSGETQYF
TRBD2	TRBV27	TRBJ2-4	NA	TGTGCCAGCAGTCCTCTGACTAGCGGAGTAGCCAAAAACATTCAGTACTTC	CASSPLTSGVAKNIQYF
NA	TRBV19	TRBJ2-5	large	TGTGCCAGTAGTATAGAAGTTGGAGAGACCCAGTACTTC	CASSIEVGETQYF
TRBD2	TRBV18	TRBJ2-5	NA	TGTGCCAGCTCACCACCTGGAGGGCTAGCGGGAAGAGAGACCCAGTACTTC	CASSPPGGLAGRETQYF
TRBD2	TRBV20-1	TRBJ2-7	NA	TGCAGTGCTAGGGACCGGCTAGCGGGGCTTTTCGGGCAGTACTTC	CSARDRLAGLFGQYF
NA	TRBV7-2	TRBJ2-1	NA	TGTGCCAGCAGCCGGAGTTTAGGGGGGCCGACAAATGAGCAGTTCTTC	CASSRSLGGPTNEQFF
NA	TRBV24-1	TRBJ2-7	once	TGTGCCACCAGTGATGGGGCCGCGGAGGAGCAGTACTTC	CATSDGAAEEQYF
NA	TRBV10-2	TRBJ1-5	NA	TGCGCCAGCGGGGGGACAATAAACAATCAGCCCCAGCATTTT	CASGGTINNQPQHF
NA	TRBV24-1	TRBJ1-2	few	TGTGCCACCAGTGATTGGGACGACGGGTTGCCGACGCGCTACACCTTC	CATSDWDDGLPTRYTF
TRBD2	TRBV27	TRBJ2-2	NA	TGTGCCAGCAGTTTACTAGCGGAGAACACCGGGGAGCTGTTTTTT	CASSLLAENTGELFF
NA	TRBV28	TRBJ2-7	NA	TGTGCCACCCAGTCTCAGGCCTACGAGCAGTACTTC	CATQSQAYEQYF
NA	TRBV6-1	TRBJ1-1	NA	TGTGCCAGCAGTGTCAACTGGGGCGAGGGTGCTGAAGCTTTCTTT	CASSVNWGEGAEAFF
NA	TRBV20-1	TRBJ1-4	few	TGCAGTGCTAGAGATACCGCAACTAATGAAAAACTGTTTTTT	CSARDTATNEKLFF
NA	TRBV12-5	TRBJ1-5	NA	TGTGCTAGTGGGACCCCCCTGTTGAGCAATCAGCCCCAGCATTTT	CASGTPLLSNQPQHF
NA	TRBV5-5	TRBJ2-5	NA	TGTGCCAGCAGCTTGGGACAACCAAAAGAGACCCAGTACTTC	CASSLGQPKETQYF
NA	TRBV7-2	TRBJ2-1	NA	TGTGCCAGCAGCGCGCACGAAGGCTACAATGAGCAGTTCTTC	CASSAHEGYNEQFF
NA	TRBV30	TRBJ1-4	NA	TGTGCCTGGAGGGTCGGTCAAGGGGAAAAACTGTTTTTT	CAWRVGQGEKLFF
NA	TRBV6-1	TRBJ1-5	few	TGTGCCAGCAGTGACCGGACAGAAAAGAATCAGCCCCAGCATTTT	CASSDRTEKNQPQHF
TRBD1	TRBV27	TRBJ2-7	once	TGTGCCAGCAGTTTAAGTCTTAGAGGGACAGATCTCTACGAGCAGTACTTC	CASSLSLRGTDLYEQYF
TRBD1	TRBV20-1	TRBJ2-7	NA	TGCAGTGCTAGTCGGATAGTAGAGAGACAGGGGAGATCCTACGAGCAGTACTTC	CSASRIVERQGRSYEQYF
NA	TRBV30	TRBJ1-2	NA	TGTGCCTGGACCCTTCCGCCGTCGACGGGAGACTTC	CAWTLPPSTGDF
NA	TRBV20-1	TRBJ1-4	few	TGCAGTGCTCTAGTGTCAGGGAATGAAAAACTGTTTTTT	CSALVSGNEKLFF
NA	TRBV10-1	TRBJ1-6	few	TGCGCCAGCAGTGTCACGGTGAATTCACCCCTCCACTTT	CASSVTVNSPLHF
TRBD1	TRBV4-3	TRBJ1-4	NA	TGCGCCAGCAGCCAAGATAGGGGGCGCGAAAAACTGTTTTTT	CASSQDRGREKLFF
TRBD1	TRBV6-1	TRBJ1-1	NA	TGTGCCAGCAGTCTCGGACAGGGAAGGTCTGAAGCTTTCTTT	CASSLGQGRSEAFF
NA	TRBV27	TRBJ2-5	NA	TGTGCCAGCAGTTCGGCAGGGGGGTGGACCCAGTACTTC	CASSSAGGWTQYF
TRBD2	TRBV10-1	TRBJ2-3	NA	TGCGCCAGCAGTTCGGTAGCGGGAGGCTTCACAGATACGCAGTATTTT	CASSSVAGGFTDTQYF
NA	TRBV21-1	TRBJ1-2	NA	TGTGCCAGCAGCAAAGAAGGATACGGGGATGAATATCGCTACACCTTC	CASSKEGYGDEYRYTF
TRBD2	TRBV6-5	TRBJ2-1	NA	TGTGCCAGCAGTTACTCGTATCTAGCGGGAGAAAATGAGCAGTTCTTC	CASSYSYLAGENEQFF
NA	TRBV20-1	TRBJ1-1	NA	TGCAGTGCTAGAGAGATCTTGGGAGGGTGGGGGGCTTTCTTT	CSAREILGGWGAFF
NA	TRBV5-1	TRBJ1-1	NA	TGCGCCAGCAGCTTGCGGACAGCAAACACTGAAGCTTTCTTT	CASSLRTANTEAFF
NA	TRBV29-1	TRBJ2-7	few	TGCAGCGTCTATACAGGGTTCGAGCAGTACTTC	CSVYTGFEQYF
NA	TRBV11-2	TRBJ1-5	NA	TGTGCCAGCAGCTTAGAAACAGTGGGAGGGCCCCAGCATTTT	CASSLETVGGPQHF
TRBD1	TRBV20-1	TRBJ2-7	few	TGCAGTGCTAGAGATCATCATAGGGGGCTTTACGAGCAGTACTTC	CSARDHHRGLYEQYF
NA	TRBV10-2	TRBJ1-6	NA	TGCGCCAGCGGGGGAGGAGGAGGTAATTCACCCCTCCACTTT	CASGGGGGNSPLHF
NA	TRBV7-2	TRBJ2-1	NA	TGTGCCAGCAGCTTAGTAGGGGGGAGCAATGAGCAGTTCTTC	CASSLVGGSNEQFF
NA	TRBV20-1	TRBJ2-2	few	TGCAGTGTTAGTCCCACAGGGAGTATCCCCGGGGAGCTGTTTTTT	CSVSPTGSIPGELFF
NA	TRBV10-3	TRBJ1-2	NA	TGTGCCATCGAGGCAGGGGATAACTATGGCTACACCTTC	CAIEAGDNYGYTF
NA	TRBV14	TRBJ2-3	NA	TGTGCCAGCAGCCAAGGACCAGATACGCAGTATTTT	CASSQGPDTQYF
NA	TRBV20-1	TRBJ1-1	NA	TGCAGTGCCTCCAAGACAATCATGAACACTGAAGCTTTCTTT	CSASKTIMNTEAFF
TRBD1	TRBV28	TRBJ2-1	NA	TGTGCCAGCAGTTCGACGACAGGGGGTGGGCTAAGGAATGAGCAGTTCTTC	CASSSTTGGGLRNEQFF